This TCR beta chain was documented in a study of vaccination effects on CD4 cells after COVID-19. Concerning this clone itself: Its matching antigen is unknown.

The V gene's germline CDR1 is LGHDT and CDR2 YNNKEL (reference sequence). Trimming cost V 3 bases and J 5 bases; bases outside gene matches: 11. CDR3 length equals 16 residues. ViraFEST expansion of antigen-specific CD4+ T cells with viral peptide pools preceded sequencing. The authors isolated CD4+ T cells after less than eleven days of culture. Recipients of the vaccine had no prior SARS-CoV-2 infection and negative nucleocapsid antibodies. Each culture well received a few million PBMC. These cells were then cultured in IMDM with about 9.1 IU/ml IL-2 and 8.5 to 10 ug/ml peptides. On both days 3 and 7, half of the culture medium was replaced with IL-2 medium. Generated by immunoSEQ multiplex PCR, the TCRdb table keeps only in-frame clones and is missing some. This sample has fewer than 85,000 clones, with 60% to 85% found just once.

This receptor was taken from a human donor who received a COVID-19 vaccine. The rearrangement links TRBV3-1 (or the pseudogene TRBV3-2) to TRBJ2-5; 8 nucleotides agree with TRBD2. The sequencing here drew on CD4+ T cells from PBMCs cultured with SARS-CoV-2 spike peptides, taken before COVID-19 vaccination. CDR3 region: CASSHRTGTSRETQYF. CDR3 sequence (DNA): TGTGCCAGCAGCCACAGGACCGGGACTAGTAGGGAGACCCAGTACTTC.